The 8 T cell receptor beta chains given below trace back to one sample, sequenced in a study of cytomegalovirus exposure and HLA in healthy donors. Here immunoSEQ multiplex PCR was the method, and the copy in TCRdb shows in-frame clones only, minus some. Of approximately 100,000 clones in the sample, around nine tenths were seen once. The sample comprised PBMCs. The receptors shown here come from a woman between 18 and 30 years old in good health and CMV-seronegative.

In nucleotides, the CDR3 is TGTGCCAGTAGTATGGTTGGGGGCCCATCCTACGAGCAGTACTTC. It codes for CASSMVGGPSYEQYF. The rearrangement joins TRBV19 to TRBJ2-7, with D maybe TRBD1 (6 bases). The V gene lost 3 bases and the J gene lost 1 base, with 13 bases spanning the gap. This CDR3 has 15 amino acids. Germline lookup yields CDR1 LNHDA and CDR2 SQIVND (reference sequence).

This clone was observed a handful of times. This chain connects TRBV5-4 to TRBJ2-7; 9 bases agree with TRBD1. Germline assignment: CDR1 SGHNT and CDR2 YYREEE (reference sequence). V lost 4 bases to trimming and J lost 6 bases; unmatched junction nucleotides: 14. CDR3 length: 16 amino acids. As DNA, the CDR3 is TGTGCCAGCAGCGTCGCCGGGACAGGGATATGGGGCGAGCAGTACTTC. It encodes CASSVAGTGIWGEQYF.

The chain uses TRBV14 and TRBJ2-3; 8 nucleotides agree with TRBD1. J lost 3 bases, V lost 4 bases, and 12 bases had no gene match. This CDR3 region has 17 residues. The V gene's germline CDR1 is SGHDN and CDR2 FVKESK. CDR3 in amino acids: CASSPGLDRVITDTQYF. The CDR3 DNA reads TGTGCCAGCAGCCCGGGGTTGGACAGGGTGATAACAGATACGCAGTATTTT.

This clone was seen just once. The chain carries TRBV4-3 and TRBJ2-5; a weak D match, TRBD1 (8 bases). V lost 1 base to trimming and J lost 4 bases, with 13 bases between them. CDR3 length: 15 residues. The germline gives CDR1 LGHNA, CDR2 YSLEER. CDR3 DNA: TGCGCCAGCAGCCAAGGGAACAGGGGGGGAGAGACCCAGTACTTC. The encoded protein is CASSQGNRGGETQYF.

The V call is TRBV7-9, the J call TRBJ2-5, with 7 bases identical to TRBD1. This CDR3 is 14 amino acids long. Trimming removed 5 bases from V and 4 bases from J; junction bases left unmatched: 7. CDR1 SEHNR and CDR2 FQNEAQ come from the germline V gene (reference sequence). CDR3: CASSADRVPETQYF. The CDR3 DNA reads as TGTGCCAGCAGCGCAGACAGGGTTCCAGAGACCCAGTACTTC.

V is TRBV11-3 and J is TRBJ2-7; D is perhaps TRBD1 (6 bases). CDR3 length equals 13 residues. With 1 base removed from V and 7 bases from J, the gap between germline ends came to 11 bases. CDR1 and CDR2 (germline): SGHNT, YENEEA. The CDR3 bases are TGTGCCAGCAGCTTAGCCTCGGACAGAGAGCAGTACTTC. Amino acids: CASSLASDREQYF.

The chain carries TRBV27 and TRBJ1-2, with 9 bases identical to TRBD1. Germline CDR1 reads MNHEY; CDR2 reads SMNVEV (reference sequence). The CDR3 is 12 amino acids. The V and J ends lost 6 bases and 6 bases, in that order; junction bases with no gene match: 2. CDR3 bases: TGTGCCAGCAGGACAGGGGGGAATGGCTACACCTTC. Its protein is CASRTGGNGYTF.

This clone was detected once. V and J are TRBV7-9 and TRBJ2-3; 10 bases are a match to TRBD2. Germline loops: CDR1 SEHNR, CDR2 FQNEAQ (reference sequence). This CDR3 is built from 17 residues. Unmatched junction bases numbered 6, after V lost 1 base and J lost 2 bases. CDR3 sequence (DNA): TGTGCCAGCAGCTTAGGGATACTAGCGGGAAACACAGATACGCAGTATTTT. This gives the protein CASSLGILAGNTDTQYF. Full variable domain (remainder filled in from reference TRBV7-9 and TRBJ2-3): DTGVSQNPRHKITKRGQNVTFRCDPISEHNRLYWYRQTLGQGPEFLTYFQNEAQLEKSRLLSDRFSAERPKGSFSTLEIQRTEQGDSAMYLCASSLGILAGNTDTQYFGPGTRLTVL.